The entry below describes one TCR beta chain. Measured with immunoSEQ multiplex PCR; TCRdb has only the in-frame clones, and not every one. The sample shows some 47,000 clones, 96% of them seen only once. CDR1 is SEHNR, CDR2 FQNEAQ, per germline (reference sequence). Unmatched junction bases numbered 0, after V lost 2 bases and J lost 0 bases. This CDR3 contains 15 residues. The data were obtained in a study of T cell changes during pregnancy in multiple sclerosis. This receptor was taken from a female donor with multiple sclerosis, enrolled in a pregnancy study. Sample: peripheral blood, taken in the second trimester of pregnancy. V is TRBV7-9 and J is TRBJ2-1; the match to TRBD1 covers 8 bases. CDR3 in DNA: TGTGCCAGCAGCTTAACAGGGGGCTCCTACAATGAGCAGTTCTTC. It codes for CASSLTGGSYNEQFF.